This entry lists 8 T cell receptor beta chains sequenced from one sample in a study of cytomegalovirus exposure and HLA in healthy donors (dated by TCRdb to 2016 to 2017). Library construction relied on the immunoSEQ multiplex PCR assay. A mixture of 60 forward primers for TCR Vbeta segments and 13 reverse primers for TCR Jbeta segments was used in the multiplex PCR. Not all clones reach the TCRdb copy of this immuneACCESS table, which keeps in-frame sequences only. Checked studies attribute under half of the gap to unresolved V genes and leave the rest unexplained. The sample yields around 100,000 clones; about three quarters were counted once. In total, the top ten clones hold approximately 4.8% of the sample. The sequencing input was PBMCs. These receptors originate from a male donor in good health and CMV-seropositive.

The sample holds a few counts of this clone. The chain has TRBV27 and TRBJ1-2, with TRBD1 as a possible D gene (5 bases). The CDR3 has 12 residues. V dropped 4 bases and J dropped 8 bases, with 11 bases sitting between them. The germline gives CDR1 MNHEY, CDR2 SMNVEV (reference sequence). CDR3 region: CASSSMGRGYTF. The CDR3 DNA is TGTGCCAGCAGTTCCATGGGGCGCGGCTACACCTTC.

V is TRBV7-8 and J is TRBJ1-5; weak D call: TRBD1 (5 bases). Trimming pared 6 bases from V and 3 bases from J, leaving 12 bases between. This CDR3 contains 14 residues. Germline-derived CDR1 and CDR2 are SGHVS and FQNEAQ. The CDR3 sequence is CASRLGGFNQPQHF. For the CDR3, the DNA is TGTGCCAGCAGACTCGGGGGGTTCAATCAGCCCCAGCATTTT.

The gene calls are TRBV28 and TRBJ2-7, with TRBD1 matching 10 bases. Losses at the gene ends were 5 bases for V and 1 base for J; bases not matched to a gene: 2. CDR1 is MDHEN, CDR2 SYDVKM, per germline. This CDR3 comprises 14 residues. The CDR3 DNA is TGTGCCAGCAGTCCGGGACAGGGGTCCTACGAGCAGTACTTC. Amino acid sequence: CASSPGQGSYEQYF. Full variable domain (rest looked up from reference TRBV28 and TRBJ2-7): DVKVTQSSRYLVKRTGEKVFLECVQDMDHENMFWYRQDPGLGLRLIYFSYDVKMKEKGDIPEGYSVSREKKERFSLILESASTNQTSMYLCASSPGQGSYEQYFGPGTRLTVT.

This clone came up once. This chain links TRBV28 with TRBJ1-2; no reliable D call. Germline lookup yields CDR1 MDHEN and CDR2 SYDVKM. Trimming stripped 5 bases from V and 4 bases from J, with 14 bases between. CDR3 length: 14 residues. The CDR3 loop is CASSPERVGYGYTF. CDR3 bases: TGTGCCAGCAGTCCGGAGAGAGTAGGCTATGGCTACACCTTC.

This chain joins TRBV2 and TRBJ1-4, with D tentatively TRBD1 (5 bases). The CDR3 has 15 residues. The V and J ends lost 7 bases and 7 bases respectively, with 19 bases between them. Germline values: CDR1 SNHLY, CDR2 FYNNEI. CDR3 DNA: TGTGCCAGCACCTACGGAGGGACCTCGAGTGAAAAACTGTTTTTT. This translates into CASTYGGTSSEKLFF.

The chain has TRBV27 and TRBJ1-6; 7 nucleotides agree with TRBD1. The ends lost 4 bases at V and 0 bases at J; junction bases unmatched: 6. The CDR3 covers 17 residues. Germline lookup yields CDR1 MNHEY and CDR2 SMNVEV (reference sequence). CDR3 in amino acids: CASSYRQGSSYNSPLHF. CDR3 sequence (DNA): TGTGCCAGCAGTTATAGACAGGGAAGCTCCTATAATTCACCCCTCCACTTT.

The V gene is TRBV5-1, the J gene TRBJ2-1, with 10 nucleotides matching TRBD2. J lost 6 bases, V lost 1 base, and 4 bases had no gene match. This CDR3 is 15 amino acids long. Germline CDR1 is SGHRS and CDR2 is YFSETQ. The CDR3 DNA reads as TGCGCCAGCAGCTTGACTAGCGGGATAGTCAATGAGCAGTTCTTC. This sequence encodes CASSLTSGIVNEQFF.

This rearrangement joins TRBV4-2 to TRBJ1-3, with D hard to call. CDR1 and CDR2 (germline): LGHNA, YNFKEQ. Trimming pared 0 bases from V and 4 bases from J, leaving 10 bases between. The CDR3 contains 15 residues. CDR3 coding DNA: TGTGCCAGCAGCCAAGATGCGTCCTCGGGAAACACCATATATTTT. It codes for CASSQDASSGNTIYF.